Listed below are T cell receptor beta chains from one sample, sequenced in a study of T cell responses to AZD1222 COVID-19 vaccine. This table comes from immunoSEQ multiplex PCR, and its TCRdb copy is limited to in-frame clones, with some not included. The table includes around 77,000 clones, more than 80% detected once. Sequenced here: peripheral blood, sampled on day 0 of AZD1222 vaccination. Every receptor here comes from an adult in good health. Both conserved end residues are part of each CDR3. A D gene is named only where the DNA matches it firmly. The listing skips clone size in some rows; elsewhere it reads once, few, many or a size class.

size: NA; D: TRBD1; J: TRBJ2-5; V: TRBV10-1; CDR3: CASSDGTGERETQYF; DNA: TGCGCCAGCAGTGACGGGACAGGGGAAAGAGAGACCCAGTACTTC
size: NA; D: TRBD1; J: TRBJ1-1; V: TRBV9; CDR3: CASSAGDSREAFF; DNA: TGTGCCAGCAGCGCCGGGGACAGTCGGGAAGCTTTCTTT
size: NA; D: TRBD1; J: TRBJ1-6; V: TRBV18; CDR3: CASSLGTGGSPLHF; DNA: TGTGCCAGCTCCCTCGGGACAGGGGGCTCACCCCTCCACTTT
size: NA; D: NA; J: TRBJ1-6; V: TRBV4-3; CDR3: CASSQEGSSYNSPLHF; DNA: TGCGCCAGCAGCCAAGAGGGGAGCTCCTATAATTCACCCCTCCACTTT
size: NA; D: TRBD2; J: TRBJ2-2; V: TRBV7-3; CDR3: CASSRLASGSTGELFF; DNA: TGTGCCAGCAGCAGACTGGCTAGCGGGAGCACCGGGGAGCTGTTTTTT
size: few; D: NA; J: TRBJ1-1; V: TRBV18; CDR3: CASSPGGGATEAFF; DNA: TGTGCCAGCTCACCCGGGGGAGGGGCGACTGAAGCTTTCTTT
size: NA; D: NA; J: TRBJ1-4; V: TRBV2; CDR3: CASSDLRPNEKLFF; DNA: TGTGCCAGCAGTGATCTGAGGCCTAATGAAAAACTGTTTTTT
size: few; D: NA; J: TRBJ2-6; V: TRBV7-2; CDR3: CASSLGGNGANVLTF; DNA: TGTGCCAGCAGCTTAGGGGGGAACGGGGCCAACGTCCTGACTTTC
size: NA; D: NA; J: TRBJ2-5; V: TRBV7-8; CDR3: CASSLVGETQYF; DNA: TGTGCCAGCAGCTTAGTGGGAGAGACCCAGTACTTC
size: NA; D: TRBD1; J: TRBJ2-1; V: TRBV7-3; CDR3: CASSRPGQGVGEQFF; DNA: TGTGCCAGCAGCCGTCCGGGACAGGGGGTAGGTGAGCAGTTCTTC
size: few; D: TRBD2; J: TRBJ2-1; V: TRBV9; CDR3: CASSASAGGINEQFF; DNA: TGTGCCAGCAGCGCCTCAGCGGGGGGGATCAATGAGCAGTTCTTC
size: NA; D: TRBD2; J: TRBJ2-2; V: TRBV11-1; CDR3: CASSSSGGATGELFF; DNA: TGTGCCAGCAGCTCTAGCGGGGGGGCCACCGGGGAGCTGTTTTTT
size: NA; D: NA; J: TRBJ2-7; V: TRBV7-2; CDR3: CASTRGGATTYEQYF; DNA: TGTGCCAGCACCCGCGGTGGGGCTACTACCTACGAGCAGTACTTC
size: NA; D: TRBD2; J: TRBJ2-1; V: TRBV7-3; CDR3: CASSPRTSGGHVDEQFF; DNA: TGTGCCAGCAGCCCCCGGACTAGCGGGGGCCATGTGGATGAGCAGTTCTTC
size: NA; D: NA; J: TRBJ1-2; V: TRBV28; CDR3: CASRRDYGYTF; DNA: TGTGCCAGCAGGCGGGACTATGGCTACACCTTC
size: NA; D: NA; J: TRBJ1-5; V: TRBV19; CDR3: CASSLRDQPQHF; DNA: TGTGCCAGTAGCCTTAGGGATCAGCCCCAGCATTTT
size: NA; D: NA; J: TRBJ1-5; V: TRBV21-1; CDR3: CASSKSPQGASNQPQHF; DNA: TGTGCCAGCAGCAAAAGCCCACAGGGGGCGAGCAATCAGCCCCAGCATTTT
size: NA; D: NA; J: TRBJ1-2; V: TRBV7-2; CDR3: CASSLALQGSYGYTF; DNA: TGTGCCAGCAGCTTAGCGTTGCAGGGGTCCTATGGCTACACCTTC
size: NA; D: TRBD1; J: TRBJ1-2; V: TRBV7-2; CDR3: CASSRDRDYGYTF; DNA: TGTGCCAGCAGCAGAGACAGGGACTATGGCTACACCTTC
size: NA; D: TRBD2; J: TRBJ2-3; V: TRBV30; CDR3: CAWNGGARTDTQYF; DNA: TGTGCCTGGAACGGGGGGGCCCGCACAGATACGCAGTATTTT
size: NA; D: TRBD1; J: TRBJ1-1; V: TRBV14; CDR3: CASSQQGVNTEAFF; DNA: TGTGCCAGCAGCCAACAGGGGGTGAACACTGAAGCTTTCTTT
size: NA; D: NA; J: TRBJ2-1; V: TRBV24-1; CDR3: CATSEGGPRGYNEQFF; DNA: TGTGCCACCAGTGAGGGGGGTCCAAGAGGGTACAATGAGCAGTTCTTC
size: NA; D: TRBD2; J: TRBJ2-1; V: TRBV7-9; CDR3: CASSLALAGVKQFF; DNA: TGTGCCAGCAGCTTAGCTCTAGCGGGGGTCAAGCAGTTCTTC
size: NA; D: NA; J: TRBJ2-7; V: TRBV20-1; CDR3: CSASVSGHKRAIYEQYF; DNA: TGCAGTGCTAGTGTGTCCGGGCATAAGCGGGCGATCTACGAGCAGTACTTC
size: NA; D: NA; J: TRBJ1-4; V: TRBV11-2; CDR3: CASSQQGTNEKLFF; DNA: TGTGCCAGCAGTCAACAGGGAACTAATGAAAAACTGTTTTTT
size: NA; D: NA; J: TRBJ1-2; V: TRBV10-1; CDR3: CASSDVTEDNYGYTF; DNA: TGCGCCAGCAGTGATGTGACGGAAGATAACTATGGCTACACCTTC